The clone carrying this T cell receptor beta chain showed up just a few times. No antigen is known for it. This CDR3 region has 14 residues. Germline CDR1 is KGHSH and CDR2 is LQKENI. V was cut by 6 bases and J by 5 bases, with 11 bases left in between. The entry originates in a study of human T cells and chemical hapten exposure. Looking at the study overall: Women made up most patients, who had alopecia areata, totalis or universalis. General study findings and limits: Because they had alopecia, donors may respond immunologically unlike healthy people.

The time point: patch test 1, 2 weeks after DPC sensitization. The treatment: therapeutic diphenylcyclopropenone sensitization with weekly scalp DPC. The study used a library that attached unique molecular identifiers to individual cDNA molecules. TCRdb ran MiXCR on the RACE reads and lists one entry per CDR3 protein. The sample records nearly 350,000 distinct CDR3 sequences, under 8% being singletons. The sequence derives from a woman between 18 and 30 years old with alopecia areata. Some clones in this sample may be carry-over from other donors' samples. The rearrangement links TRBV18 to TRBJ1-6, with D perhaps TRBD1 (5 bases). Sequencing used whole blood, obtained in connection with sensitization to the hapten diphenylcyclopropenone (DPC). This CDR3 is CASSLDSNNSPLHF. DNA of the CDR3: TGTGCCAGCTCCCTCGACAGCAATAATTCACCCCTCCACTTT.